This passage covers 2 T cell receptor beta chains from one sample sequenced in a study of blood T cell repertoires in COVID-19. Data came from immunoSEQ multiplex PCR; TCRdb stores just in-frame clones and leaves some out. The repertoire holds about 75,000 clones, 87% seen once, with roughly 6.1% in the top ten. Sequencing was performed on peripheral blood. All receptors derive from a woman in her 50s with acute or convalescent COVID-19.

CDR3 sequence: CASSPDATGVGQPQHF. The CDR3 bases are TGCGCCAGCAGCCCGGACGCGACAGGGGTAGGTCAGCCCCAGCATTTT. The V call is TRBV5-1, the J call TRBJ1-5, with 8 nucleotides matching TRBD1. Per germline, CDR1 SGHRS and CDR2 YFSETQ. The CDR3 has 16 residues. Trimming cost V 4 bases and J 6 bases; bases outside gene matches: 12.

V is TRBV3-1 (or the pseudogene TRBV3-2) and J is TRBJ1-5; maybe TRBD1 (6 bases). Trimming pared 3 bases from V and 4 bases from J, leaving 10 bases between. This CDR3 is 14 amino acids long. The germline V gene encodes CDR1 LGHDT and CDR2 YNNKEL (reference sequence). CDR3 nucleotide sequence: TGTGCCAGCAGCCACGGGGGGCCTAATCAGCCCCAGCATTTT. Amino acid sequence: CASSHGGPNQPQHF.